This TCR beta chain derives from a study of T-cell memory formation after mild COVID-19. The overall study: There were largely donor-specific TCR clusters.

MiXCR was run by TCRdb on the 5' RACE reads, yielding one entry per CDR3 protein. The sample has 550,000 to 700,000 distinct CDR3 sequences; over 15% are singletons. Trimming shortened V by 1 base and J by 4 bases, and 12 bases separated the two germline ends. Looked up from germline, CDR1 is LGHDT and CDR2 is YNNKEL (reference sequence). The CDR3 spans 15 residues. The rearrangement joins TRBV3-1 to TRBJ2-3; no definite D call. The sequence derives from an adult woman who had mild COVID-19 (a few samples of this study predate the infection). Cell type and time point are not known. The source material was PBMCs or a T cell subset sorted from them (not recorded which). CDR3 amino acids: CASSQGPTSSDTQYF. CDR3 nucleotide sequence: TGTGCCAGCAGCCAAGGGCCTACTTCTTCAGATACGCAGTATTTT.